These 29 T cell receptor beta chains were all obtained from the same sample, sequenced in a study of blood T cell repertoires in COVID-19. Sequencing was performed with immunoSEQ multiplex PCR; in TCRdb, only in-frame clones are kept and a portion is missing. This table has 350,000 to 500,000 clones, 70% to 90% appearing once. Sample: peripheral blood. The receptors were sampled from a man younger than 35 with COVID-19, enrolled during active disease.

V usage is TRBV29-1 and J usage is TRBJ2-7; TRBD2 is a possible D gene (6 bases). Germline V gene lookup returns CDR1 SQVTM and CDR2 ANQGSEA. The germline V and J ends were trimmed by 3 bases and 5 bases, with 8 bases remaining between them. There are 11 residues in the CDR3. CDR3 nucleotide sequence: TGCAGCGTTGACGGGGGAAACGAGCAGTACTTC. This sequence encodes CSVDGGNEQYF.

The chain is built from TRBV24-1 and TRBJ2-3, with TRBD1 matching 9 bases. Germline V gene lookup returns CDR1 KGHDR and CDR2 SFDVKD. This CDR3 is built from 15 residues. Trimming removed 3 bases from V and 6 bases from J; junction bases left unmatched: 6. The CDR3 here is CATSDGRTGDDTQYF. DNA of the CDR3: TGTGCCACCAGTGATGGGAGGACAGGGGATGATACGCAGTATTTT.

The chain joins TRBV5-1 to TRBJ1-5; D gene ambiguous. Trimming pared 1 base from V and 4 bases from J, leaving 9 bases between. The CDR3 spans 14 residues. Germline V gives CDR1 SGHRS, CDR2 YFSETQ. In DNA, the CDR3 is TGCGCCAGCAGCTTGACAGAGCAGAATCAGCCCCAGCATTTT. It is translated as CASSLTEQNQPQHF.

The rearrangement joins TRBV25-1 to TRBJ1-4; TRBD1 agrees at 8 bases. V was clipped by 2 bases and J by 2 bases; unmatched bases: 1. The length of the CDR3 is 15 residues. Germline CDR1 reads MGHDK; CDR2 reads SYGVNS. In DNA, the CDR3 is TGTGCCAGCAGTGAACAGGGGGCGACTAATGAAAAACTGTTTTTT. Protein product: CASSEQGATNEKLFF.

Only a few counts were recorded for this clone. CDR3 sequence (DNA): TGTGCCACCAGCACCCGGACAGGGTACCCCTACGAGCAGTACTTC. Its translation: CATSTRTGYPYEQYF. The V and J genes are TRBV15 and TRBJ2-7; 8 bases match TRBD1. Germline lookup yields CDR1 LNHNV and CDR2 YYDKDF (reference sequence). The CDR3 extends over 15 amino acids. Trimming took 4 bases from V and 2 from J; bases not matched to a gene: 7.

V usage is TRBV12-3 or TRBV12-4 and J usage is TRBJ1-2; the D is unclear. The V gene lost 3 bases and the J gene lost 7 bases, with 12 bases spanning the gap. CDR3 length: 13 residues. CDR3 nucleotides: TGTGCCAGCAGTTTTTACTCTCGCGGTGGCTACACCTTC. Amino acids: CASSFYSRGGYTF.

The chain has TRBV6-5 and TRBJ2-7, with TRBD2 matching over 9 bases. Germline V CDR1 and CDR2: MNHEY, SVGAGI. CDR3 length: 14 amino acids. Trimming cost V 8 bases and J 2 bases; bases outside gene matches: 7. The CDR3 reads CASLRLAAAYEQYF. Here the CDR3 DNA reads TGTGCCAGCCTCCGACTAGCGGCGGCCTACGAGCAGTACTTC.

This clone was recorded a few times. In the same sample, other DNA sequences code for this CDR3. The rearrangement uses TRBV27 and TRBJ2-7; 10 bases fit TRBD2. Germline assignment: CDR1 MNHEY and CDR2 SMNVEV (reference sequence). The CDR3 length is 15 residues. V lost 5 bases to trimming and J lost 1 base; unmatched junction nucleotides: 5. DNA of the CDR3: TGTGCCAGCAGTCCGACTAGCGGGCAATCCTACGAGCAGTACTTC. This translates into CASSPTSGQSYEQYF.

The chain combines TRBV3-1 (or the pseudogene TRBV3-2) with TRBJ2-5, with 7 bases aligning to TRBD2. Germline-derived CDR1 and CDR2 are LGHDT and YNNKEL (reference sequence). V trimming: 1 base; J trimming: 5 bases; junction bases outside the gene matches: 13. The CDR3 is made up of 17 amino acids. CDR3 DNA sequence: TGTGCCAGCAGCCAAGGTTCGGGAGCGGGGCCTTTCGAGACCCAGTACTTC. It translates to CASSQGSGAGPFETQYF.

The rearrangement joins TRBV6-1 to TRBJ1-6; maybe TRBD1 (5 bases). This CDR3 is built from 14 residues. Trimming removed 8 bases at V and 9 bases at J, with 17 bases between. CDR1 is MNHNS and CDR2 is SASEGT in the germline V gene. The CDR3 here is CASRGWGLLSPLHF. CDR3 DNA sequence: TGTGCCAGCCGTGGTTGGGGCTTACTTTCACCCCTCCACTTT.

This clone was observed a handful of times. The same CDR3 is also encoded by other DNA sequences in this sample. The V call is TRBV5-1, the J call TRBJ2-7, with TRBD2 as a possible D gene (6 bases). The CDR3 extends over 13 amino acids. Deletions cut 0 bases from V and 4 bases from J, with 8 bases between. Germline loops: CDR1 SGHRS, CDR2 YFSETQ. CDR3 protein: CASSLGAGYEQYF. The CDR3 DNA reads TGCGCCAGCAGCTTGGGGGCGGGATACGAGCAGTACTTC.

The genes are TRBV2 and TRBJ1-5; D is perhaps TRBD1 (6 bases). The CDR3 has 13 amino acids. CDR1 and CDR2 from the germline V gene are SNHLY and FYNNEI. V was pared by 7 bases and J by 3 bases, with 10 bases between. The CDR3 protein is CASTGQINQPQHF. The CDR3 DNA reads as TGTGCCAGCACCGGACAGATCAATCAGCCCCAGCATTTT.

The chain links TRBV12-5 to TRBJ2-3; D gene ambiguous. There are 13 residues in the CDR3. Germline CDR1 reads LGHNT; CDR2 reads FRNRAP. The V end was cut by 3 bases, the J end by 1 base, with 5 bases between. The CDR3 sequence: CASGLRGTDTQYF. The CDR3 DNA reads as TGTGCTAGTGGTTTACGCGGCACAGATACGCAGTATTTT.

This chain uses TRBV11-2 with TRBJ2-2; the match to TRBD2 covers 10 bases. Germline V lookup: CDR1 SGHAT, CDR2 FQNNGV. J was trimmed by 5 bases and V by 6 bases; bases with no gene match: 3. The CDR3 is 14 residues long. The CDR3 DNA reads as TGTGCCAGCAGGCTAGCGGGGGCTACCGGGGAGCTGTTTTTT. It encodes CASRLAGATGELFF.

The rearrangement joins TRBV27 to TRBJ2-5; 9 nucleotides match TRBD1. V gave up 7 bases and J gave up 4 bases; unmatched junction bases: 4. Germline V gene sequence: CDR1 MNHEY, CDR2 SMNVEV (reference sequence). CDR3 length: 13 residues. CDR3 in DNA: TGTGCCAGCAAACAGGGGGCGGGAGAGACCCAGTACTTC. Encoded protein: CASKQGAGETQYF.

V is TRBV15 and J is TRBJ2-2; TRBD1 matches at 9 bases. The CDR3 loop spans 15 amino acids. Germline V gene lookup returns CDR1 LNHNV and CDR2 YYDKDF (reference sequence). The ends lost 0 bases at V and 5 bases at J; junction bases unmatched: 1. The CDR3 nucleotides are TGTGCCACCAGCAGAGAGGGACAGGGAACCGGGGAGCTGTTTTTT. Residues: CATSREGQGTGELFF.

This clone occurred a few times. The CDR3 DNA reads as TGTGCCAGCAGCCACGCGGGACAGGGCTACGAGCAGTACTTC. This encodes CASSHAGQGYEQYF. The V gene is TRBV11-3, the J gene TRBJ2-7; 9 nucleotides agree with TRBD1. The CDR3 loop spans 14 amino acids. CDR1 is SGHNT and CDR2 is YENEEA in the germline V gene. V shed 5 bases, J shed 3 bases, and the junction held 5 bases outside the gene matches.

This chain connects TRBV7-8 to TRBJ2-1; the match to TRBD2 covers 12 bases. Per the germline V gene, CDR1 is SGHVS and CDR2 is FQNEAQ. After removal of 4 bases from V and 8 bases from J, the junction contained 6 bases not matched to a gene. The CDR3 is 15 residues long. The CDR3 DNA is TGTGCCAGCAGCTCTCCGACTAGCGGGAGCTATGAGCAGTTCTTC. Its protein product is CASSSPTSGSYEQFF.

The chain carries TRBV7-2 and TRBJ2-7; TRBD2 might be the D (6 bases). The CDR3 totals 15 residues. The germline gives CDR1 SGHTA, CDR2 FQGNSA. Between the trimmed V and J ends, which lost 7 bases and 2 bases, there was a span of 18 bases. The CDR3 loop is CASKTGLGSTYEQYF. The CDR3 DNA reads TGTGCCAGCAAGACGGGACTCGGAAGTACCTACGAGCAGTACTTC.

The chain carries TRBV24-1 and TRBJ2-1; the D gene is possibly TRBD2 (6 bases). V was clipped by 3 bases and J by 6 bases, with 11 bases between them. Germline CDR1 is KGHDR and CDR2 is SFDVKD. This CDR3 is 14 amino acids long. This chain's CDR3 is CATSDATRRNEQFF. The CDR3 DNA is TGTGCCACCAGTGATGCGACTAGACGCAATGAGCAGTTCTTC.

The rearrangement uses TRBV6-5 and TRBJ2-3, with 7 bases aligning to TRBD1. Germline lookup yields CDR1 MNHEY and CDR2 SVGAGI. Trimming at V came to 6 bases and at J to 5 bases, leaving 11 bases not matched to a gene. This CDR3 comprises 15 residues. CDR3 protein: CASRLNRGGKDTQYF. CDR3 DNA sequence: TGTGCCAGCAGACTTAACAGGGGTGGTAAAGATACGCAGTATTTT.

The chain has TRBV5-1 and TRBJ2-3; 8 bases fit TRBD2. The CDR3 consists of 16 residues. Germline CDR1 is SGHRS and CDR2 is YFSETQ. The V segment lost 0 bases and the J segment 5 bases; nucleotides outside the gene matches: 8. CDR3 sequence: CASSLALGLAGDTQYF. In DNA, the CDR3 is TGCGCCAGCAGCTTGGCCCTAGGACTAGCAGGAGATACGCAGTATTTT.

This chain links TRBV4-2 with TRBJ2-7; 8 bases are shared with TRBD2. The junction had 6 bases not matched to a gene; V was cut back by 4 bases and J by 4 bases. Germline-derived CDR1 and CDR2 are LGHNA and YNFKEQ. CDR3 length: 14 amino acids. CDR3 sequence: CASSPGLDVYEQYF. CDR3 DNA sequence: TGTGCCAGCAGCCCGGGACTAGATGTGTACGAGCAGTACTTC.

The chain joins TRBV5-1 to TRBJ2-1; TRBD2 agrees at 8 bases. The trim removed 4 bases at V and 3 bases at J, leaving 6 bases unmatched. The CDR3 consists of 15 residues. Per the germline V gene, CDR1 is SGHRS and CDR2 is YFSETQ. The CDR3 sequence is CASSPGGGSYNEQFF. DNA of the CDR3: TGCGCCAGCAGCCCCGGGGGGGGCAGCTACAATGAGCAGTTCTTC.

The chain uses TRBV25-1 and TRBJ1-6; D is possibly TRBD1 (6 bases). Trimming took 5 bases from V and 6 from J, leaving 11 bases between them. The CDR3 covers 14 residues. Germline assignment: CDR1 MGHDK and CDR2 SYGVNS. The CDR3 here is CASSWDTLNSPLHF. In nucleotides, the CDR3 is TGTGCCAGCAGTTGGGACACGCTTAATTCACCCCTCCACTTT.

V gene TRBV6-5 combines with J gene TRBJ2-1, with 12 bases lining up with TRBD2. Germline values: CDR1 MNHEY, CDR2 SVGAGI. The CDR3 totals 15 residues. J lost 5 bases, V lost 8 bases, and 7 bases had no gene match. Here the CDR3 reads CASSSGGAGDNEQFF. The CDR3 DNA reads TGTGCCAGCTCTAGCGGGGGGGCCGGGGACAATGAGCAGTTCTTC.

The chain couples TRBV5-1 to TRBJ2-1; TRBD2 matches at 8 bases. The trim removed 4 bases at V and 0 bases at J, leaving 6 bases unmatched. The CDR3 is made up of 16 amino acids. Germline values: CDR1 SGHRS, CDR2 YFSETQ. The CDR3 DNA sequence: TGCGCCAGCAGCATTAGCGGGACTAACTCCTACAATGAGCAGTTCTTC. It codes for CASSISGTNSYNEQFF.

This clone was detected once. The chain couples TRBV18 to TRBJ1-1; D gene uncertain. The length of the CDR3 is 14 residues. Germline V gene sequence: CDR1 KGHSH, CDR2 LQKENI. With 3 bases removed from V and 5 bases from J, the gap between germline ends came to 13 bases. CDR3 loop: CASSPLVEGTEAFF. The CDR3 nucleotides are TGTGCCAGCTCACCCTTGGTGGAGGGAACTGAAGCTTTCTTT.

In nucleotides, the CDR3 is TGCGCCAGCAGCCAAGATTCTCCCCCCCGAAACAGGGGCTACGAGCAGTACTTC. Its translation is CASSQDSPPRNRGYEQYF. The V call is TRBV4-1, the J call TRBJ2-7; 7 nucleotides agree with TRBD1. CDR1 and CDR2 from the germline V gene are MGHRA and YSYEKL. CDR3 size: 18 residues. V shed 0 bases and J 3 bases; nucleotides not matched to a gene: 14.